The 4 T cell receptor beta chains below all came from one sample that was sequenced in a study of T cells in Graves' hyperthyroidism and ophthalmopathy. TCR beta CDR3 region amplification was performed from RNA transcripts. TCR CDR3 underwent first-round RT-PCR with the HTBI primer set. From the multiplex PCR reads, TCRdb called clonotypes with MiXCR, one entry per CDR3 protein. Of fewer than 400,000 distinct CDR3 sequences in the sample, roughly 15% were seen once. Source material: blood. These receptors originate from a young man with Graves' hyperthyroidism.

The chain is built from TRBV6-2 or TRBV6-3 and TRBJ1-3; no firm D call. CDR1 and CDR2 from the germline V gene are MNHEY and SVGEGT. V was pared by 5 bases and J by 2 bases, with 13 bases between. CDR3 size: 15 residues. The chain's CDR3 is CASSPNSVPGNTIYF. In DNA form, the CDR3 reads TGTGCCAGCAGTCCTAACAGTGTTCCTGGAAACACCATATATTTT.

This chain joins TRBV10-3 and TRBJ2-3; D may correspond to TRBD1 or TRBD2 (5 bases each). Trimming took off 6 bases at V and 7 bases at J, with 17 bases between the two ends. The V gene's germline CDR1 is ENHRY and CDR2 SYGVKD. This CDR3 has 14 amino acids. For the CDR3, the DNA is TGTGCCATCAGCGGGACGGATAACCCTAATACGCAGTATTTT. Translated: CAISGTDNPNTQYF.

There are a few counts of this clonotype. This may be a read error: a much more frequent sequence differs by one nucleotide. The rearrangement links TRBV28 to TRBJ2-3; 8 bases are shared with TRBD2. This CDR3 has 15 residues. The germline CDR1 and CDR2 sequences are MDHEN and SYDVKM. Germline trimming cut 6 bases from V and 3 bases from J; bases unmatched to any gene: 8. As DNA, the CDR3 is TGTGCCAGCAGCCCAACGGCTAGCGGGACAGATACGCAGTATTTT. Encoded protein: CASSPTASGTDTQYF.

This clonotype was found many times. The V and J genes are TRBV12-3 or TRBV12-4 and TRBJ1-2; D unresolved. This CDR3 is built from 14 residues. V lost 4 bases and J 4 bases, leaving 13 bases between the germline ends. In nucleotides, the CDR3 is TGTGCCAGCAGTTCCCCCTTGACGGGCTATGGCTACACCTTC. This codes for CASSSPLTGYGYTF.